This section outlines one T cell receptor beta chain sequence together with its context. The antigen this receptor binds is unknown. Nothing much larger sits one base from this clone, and base qualities are not available. As encoded in the germline V gene (reference sequence), CDR1 is GTSNPN while CDR2 is SVGIG. The CDR3 covers 16 residues, taking in both the cysteine and the phenylalanine. The read is trimmed to its CDR3 DNA, 48 bases read in frame from base 1. Trimming removed 2 bases from V and 0 bases from J; the gene matches leave 6 bases unexplained. TCRbeta CDR3 regions were amplified from genomic DNA by means of the immunoSEQ Assay, a bias-controlled multiplex PCR. The original pipeline was this. Nucleated cell counts per sample were estimated from amplification of reference gene primers within the assay. Sequence reads were collapsed and filtered to measure the absolute abundance of every unique TCRbeta CDR3 rearrangement. For each sample, productive Simpson clonality was calculated as the square root of Simpson's diversity index over productive rearrangements. TCRdb's version of the immuneACCESS table is confined to in-frame rearrangements and falls short of the full clone set. An unresolved V gene accounts for under half of the shortfall where checked; the remainder is of unknown origin. That table furnishes V, J and clone size, whereas the DNA furnished D and trimming. Here the sample has roughly 280,000 clones; around nine tenths occur a single time. The biggest ten clones account for approximately 11% of the sample.

At one collaborating source in Seattle, patients were enrolled during active infection and were followed longitudinally through the course of disease. The collaborating institutions used their own protocols to collect whole blood in K2EDTA tubes. Collaborator samples were shipped for TCRbeta analysis as frozen whole blood, isolated PBMCs, or DNA extracted from either sample type. The sample comes from a study of blood T cell repertoires in COVID-19 (dated by TCRdb to the early 2020s). Background for the entire study: The collaborator samples originated in the United States, Italy and Spain and spanned the acute and convalescent phases of COVID-19. Where HLA class I and class II types were available, the types were taken from metadata supplied by the sample provider, not from assay-based typing. The prospective study material was composed of cDNA or gDNA derived from T cells, B-cell-depleted T cells, or PBMCs. The sample metadata nearly always contained a de-identified subject ID, COVID-19 status, age in years and sex. The repertoires were released in a freely available public database meant as a resource for research on the immune response to SARS-CoV-2. Deeply sampled blood TCRbeta repertoires from subjects exposed to, actively infected with, or recovered from COVID-19 were included in the dataset. Samples were obtained from the ongoing ImmuneRACE study (first 160 participants) and from over a thousand subjects provided by 6 global collaborators. Points the paper makes about the study in general: How much clinical and demographic metadata was included differed by source and by participant, and the metadata was provided uncurated.

This chain is built from TRBV30 and TRBJ2-1, with 8 bases matching TRBD2. Sample: peripheral blood. The receptor's source is a woman aged 25-40 years with COVID-19, enrolled during active disease. The nucleotide sequence is given as TGTGCCTGGAGTACGATACTAGCGGTCTCCTACAATGAGCAGTTCTTC. It encodes CAWSTILAVSYNEQFF.